This entry lists 25 T cell receptor beta chains sequenced from one sample in a study of vaccination effects on CD4 cells after COVID-19. The assay was immunoSEQ multiplex PCR, and TCRdb's table has in-frame clones only and misses some. The sample has tens of thousands of clones; about 72% are singletons. At the end of roughly 9 days of culture, CD4+ T cells were isolated. No antigen has been assigned to these receptors. The starting material was CD4+ T cells from PBMCs cultured without peptide, obtained before COVID-19 vaccination. The receptors were sampled from a human donor who had a prior SARS-CoV-2 infection.

J is TRBJ2-7 and V is TRBV27, with TRBD2 identical over 7 bases. The germline V gene has CDR1 MNHEY and CDR2 SMNVEV (reference sequence). J gave up 6 bases and V 3 bases, and 11 bases lay outside the gene matches. The CDR3 has 15 amino acids. The CDR3 DNA sequence: TGTGCCAGCAGTTTGTGGGGGGGGGACCTCGGCGAGCAGTACTTC. Its protein product is CASSLWGGDLGEQYF.

The chain links TRBV5-1 to TRBJ1-2; unclear D gene. The V end lost 1 base, the J end lost 0 bases, and 7 bases lay between the germline ends. Germline V gives CDR1 SGHRS, CDR2 YFSETQ. This CDR3 is built from 14 residues. The CDR3 reads CASSLMTANYGYTF. CDR3 nucleotide sequence: TGCGCCAGCAGCTTGATGACGGCTAACTATGGCTACACCTTC.

The chain recombines TRBV5-4 with TRBJ2-7; 12 bases fit TRBD2. CDR1 and CDR2 from the germline V gene are SGHNT and YYREEE (reference sequence). This CDR3 has 15 amino acids. The J segment lost 1 base and the V segment lost 2 bases, leaving 1 base of the junction unmatched. CDR3 region: CASSLGTSGSYEQYF. CDR3 in DNA: TGTGCCAGCAGCTTAGGGACTAGCGGGTCCTACGAGCAGTACTTC.

The genes are TRBV2 and TRBJ2-2, with TRBD2 identical over 11 bases. The V segment lost 7 bases and the J segment 8 bases; nucleotides outside the gene matches: 9. The CDR3 sequence is 15 residues long. Looked up from germline, CDR1 is SNHLY and CDR2 is FYNNEI. CDR3 sequence: CASKETSGSPGELFF. CDR3 coding DNA: TGTGCCAGCAAGGAAACTAGCGGGAGCCCAGGGGAGCTGTTTTTT.

The chain uses TRBV30 and TRBJ1-2; no definite D call. The CDR3 extends over 14 amino acids. The germline gives CDR1 GTSNPN, CDR2 SVGIG (reference sequence). V gave up 0 bases and J gave up 7 bases, with 15 bases separating them. The CDR3 DNA reads TGTGCCTGGAGTGTTGGTAGTGGGTTCGGTGGCTACACCTTC. Amino acids: CAWSVGSGFGGYTF.

This clone was detected a few times. V gene TRBV2 combines with J gene TRBJ2-1, with 9 positions matching TRBD2. Germline loops: CDR1 SNHLY, CDR2 FYNNEI. The CDR3 has 18 residues. Trimming at V came to 2 bases and at J to 3 bases, leaving 11 bases not matched to a gene. The CDR3 DNA reads TGTGCCAGCAGTGAACCCCTGGGCGGGAGGGAAGACTACAATGAGCAGTTCTTC. Encoded protein: CASSEPLGGREDYNEQFF.

This chain links TRBV2 with TRBJ2-5, with 8 bases that match TRBD1. The CDR3 runs 13 residues. Germline V gene data show CDR1 as SNHLY and CDR2 as FYNNEI. Germline trimming cut 5 bases from V and 4 bases from J; bases unmatched to any gene: 3. The CDR3 loop is CASSWTGRETQYF. The CDR3 DNA sequence: TGTGCCAGCAGTTGGACAGGGAGAGAGACCCAGTACTTC.

With respect to this clone: Compared with germline, one end of the junction differs, possibly owing to a read error. The chain is built from TRBV27 and TRBJ2-2; no clear D. The CDR3 contains 13 residues. Germline CDR1 reads MNHEY; CDR2 reads SMNVEV (reference sequence). This CDR3 reads CANSLRNSGELFF. Here the CDR3 DNA reads TGTGCCAACAGTTTAAGGAACTCCGGGGAGCTGTTTTTT.

The chain couples TRBV27 to TRBJ2-7, with 7 bases lining up with TRBD2. Trimming at V came to 4 bases and at J to 2 bases, leaving 11 bases not matched to a gene. The CDR3 runs to 16 residues. Germline CDR1 and CDR2: MNHEY and SMNVEV (reference sequence). The CDR3, as DNA: TGTGCCAGCAGTTCAAAGAGGGCTAGCGGACCCTACGAGCAGTACTTC. Its protein product is CASSSKRASGPYEQYF.

The genes are TRBV9 and TRBJ1-2; 9 bases are shared with TRBD1. V trimming: 4 bases; J trimming: 8 bases; junction bases outside the gene matches: 9. The CDR3 consists of 14 residues. The germline V gene has CDR1 SGDLS and CDR2 YYNGEE. CDR3 nucleotides: TGTGCCAGCAGCCCGATGGGACAGGGCTCCGGCTACACCTTC. Its translation is CASSPMGQGSGYTF.

This sequence joins TRBV19 and TRBJ2-7; TRBD2 matches 7 bases. V was pared by 1 base and J by 5 bases, with 8 bases of the junction left unmatched. CDR1 is LNHDA and CDR2 is SQIVND in the germline V gene (reference sequence). The CDR3 length is 15 residues. The chain's CDR3 is CASSIGAGAGNEQYF. As DNA, the CDR3 is TGTGCCAGTAGTATAGGTGCGGGAGCTGGGAACGAGCAGTACTTC.

The rearrangement links TRBV6-5 to TRBJ2-5; no firm D call. The V gene lost 2 bases and the J gene lost 7 bases, with 11 bases spanning the gap. The CDR3 is made up of 13 amino acids. Germline V gene sequence: CDR1 MNHEY, CDR2 SVGAGI. CDR3 nucleotides: TGTGCCAGCAGTTACAGTCCGGTGGGGACCCAGTACTTC. It yields the protein CASSYSPVGTQYF.

This clone has only a few counts. The rearrangement joins TRBV4-2 to TRBJ1-2; tentative D call: TRBD1 (6 bases). Trimming stripped 4 bases from V and 5 bases from J, with 8 bases between. The CDR3 consists of 12 residues. CDR1 and CDR2 from the germline V gene are LGHNA and YNFKEQ. This CDR3 is CASSRQAYGYTF. DNA for the CDR3: TGTGCCAGCAGCCGACAGGCGTATGGCTACACCTTC.

The chain carries TRBV29-1 and TRBJ2-1, with TRBD2 matching 7 bases. The CDR3 covers 14 residues. CDR1 is SQVTM and CDR2 is ANQGSEA in the germline V gene. The V gene end was trimmed by 4 bases and the J gene end by 0 bases; junction bases not matched to a gene: 3. The CDR3 nucleotides are TGCAGCGTTGGGGGGGGGAGCTCCTACAATGAGCAGTTCTTC. It translates to CSVGGGSSYNEQFF.

The chain is built from TRBV10-3 and TRBJ2-5; perhaps TRBD2 as D (6 bases). CDR1 and CDR2 from the germline V gene are ENHRY and SYGVKD. The CDR3 is made up of 14 amino acids. Trimming shortened V by 2 bases and J by 0 bases, and 7 bases separated the two germline ends. This CDR3 is CAISEGGYQETQYF. CDR3 in DNA: TGTGCCATCAGTGAGGGGGGGTACCAAGAGACCCAGTACTTC.

The V and J genes are TRBV5-1 and TRBJ1-6; no clear D. Trimming pared 1 base from V and 0 bases from J, leaving 8 bases between. The CDR3 is made up of 16 amino acids. The V gene's germline CDR1 is SGHRS and CDR2 YFSETQ. The CDR3 DNA sequence: TGCGCCAGCAGCTTGTCAACCAGCTCCTATAATTCACCCCTCCACTTT. This encodes CASSLSTSSYNSPLHF.

The chain links TRBV20-1 to TRBJ2-1; D unclear. CDR1 is DFQATT, CDR2 SNEGSKA, per germline (reference sequence). Trimming removed 3 bases at V and 4 bases at J, with 16 bases between. The CDR3 runs 15 residues. CDR3 nucleotide sequence: TGCAGTGCTAGTCCCAGGCGGCTTAGGTACAATGAGCAGTTCTTC. Translated: CSASPRRLRYNEQFF.

The V call is TRBV6-5, the J call TRBJ2-6; D tentatively reads TRBD1 or TRBD2 (5 bases each). The CDR3 extends over 14 amino acids. Germline loops: CDR1 MNHEY, CDR2 SVGAGI. Trimming removed 0 bases at V and 10 bases at J, with 10 bases between. CDR3 residues: CASSYSLWGNVLTF. The CDR3 bases are TGTGCCAGCAGTTACTCGTTGTGGGGGAACGTCCTGACTTTC.

The CDR3, as DNA: TGCGCCAGCAGCTCTAGACAGGGGGGTGAAAAACTGTTTTTT. The encoded protein is CASSSRQGGEKLFF. The V gene is TRBV5-1, the J gene TRBJ1-4, with 9 bases lining up with TRBD1. Germline values: CDR1 SGHRS, CDR2 YFSETQ. V was pared by 3 bases and J by 7 bases, with 4 bases of the junction left unmatched. The CDR3 is 14 residues long.

The V and J genes are TRBV6-6 and TRBJ1-1; D is possibly TRBD1 (5 bases). The germline V and J ends were trimmed by 6 bases and 4 bases, with 12 bases remaining between them. This CDR3 has 13 residues. The V gene's germline CDR1 is MNHNY and CDR2 SVGAGI (reference sequence). CDR3 protein: CASSLRGPTEAFF. CDR3 DNA: TGTGCCAGCAGCCTTAGGGGTCCCACTGAAGCTTTCTTT.

V and J are TRBV30 and TRBJ1-5; the D gene is possibly TRBD1 (5 bases). Trimming pared 0 bases from V and 6 bases from J, leaving 12 bases between. Germline lookup yields CDR1 GTSNPN and CDR2 SVGIG (reference sequence). The CDR3 covers 14 residues. This CDR3 reads CAWSVKGGGQPQHF. The CDR3 nucleotides read TGTGCCTGGAGTGTAAAGGGTGGGGGTCAGCCCCAGCATTTT.

Comment on this clone: At one boundary the junction diverges from the germline segment, which might be a read error. The chain recombines TRBV6-1 with TRBJ2-3; D is possibly TRBD2 (5 bases). The CDR3 runs 15 residues. The germline V gene has CDR1 MNHNS and CDR2 SASEGT. The CDR3, as DNA: TGTGCCAGCAGAGAAGCGGCCCAGCGGACAGATACGCAGTATTTT. Amino acid sequence: CASREAAQRTDTQYF.

This clone showed up just once. V and J are TRBV11-2 and TRBJ1-1; D not certain. The CDR3 covers 12 residues. The V and J ends lost 0 bases and 6 bases respectively, with 5 bases between them. Germline CDR1 SGHAT, CDR2 FQNNGV. The CDR3 DNA follows: TGTGCCAGCAGCTTAGAAAAAGCTGAAGCTTTCTTT. Amino acid sequence: CASSLEKAEAFF.

This sequence joins TRBV2 and TRBJ1-2; D call uncertain. Per germline, CDR1 SNHLY and CDR2 FYNNEI. The CDR3 length is 15 residues. Trimming took off 7 bases at V and 4 bases at J, with 19 bases between the two ends. CDR3: CASNPQIRHGYGYTF. For the CDR3, the DNA is TGTGCCAGCAATCCCCAGATTAGACACGGCTATGGCTACACCTTC. Combining the CDR3 with reference TRBV2 and TRBJ1-2 gives the whole variable domain EPEVTQTPSHQVTQMGQEVILRCVPISNHLYFYWYRQILGQKVEFLVSFYNNEISEKSEIFDDQFSVERPDGSNFTLKIRSTKLEDSAMYFCASNPQIRHGYGYTFGSGTRLTVV.

The J gene is TRBJ2-3, the V gene TRBV4-2; the D is unclear. Trimming cost V 1 base and J 3 bases, with 17 bases left between them. CDR3 length: 17 residues. Germline V gives CDR1 LGHNA, CDR2 YNFKEQ. CDR3 sequence: CASSQAFGLTRTDTQYF. CDR3 DNA: TGTGCCAGCAGCCAAGCCTTCGGGCTCACACGGACAGATACGCAGTATTTT.